This is a list of T cell receptor beta chains from one sample in a study of T cells in Graves' hyperthyroidism and ophthalmopathy. One entry per CDR3 protein, called by TCRdb with MiXCR from the multiplex PCR reads. Among around 600,000 distinct CDR3 sequences listed, 13% to 15% were seen once. The specimen was blood. These receptors came from a woman aged 18-29 years with Graves' ophthalmopathy. Both conserved end residues are part of each CDR3. A D gene is named only where the DNA matches it firmly. A row's size may be missing; if present it is once, few, many or a size class.

V gene,D gene,clone size,J gene,CDR3 protein,CDR3 DNA
TRBV28,-,many,TRBJ1-4,CASKLRGTLKPNEKLFF,TGTGCCAGCAAACTGCGCGGGACACTAAAACCTAATGAAAAACTGTTTTTT
TRBV6-1,-,-,TRBJ1-6,CASTRFAAPLHF,TGTGCCAGCACGAGGTTCGCGGCTCCCCTCCACTTT
TRBV7-2,-,many,TRBJ2-1,CASSPLWDNEQFF,TGTGCCAGCAGCCCCCTGTGGGACAATGAGCAGTTCTTC
TRBV30,-,-,TRBJ2-7,CAWSVLLSYEQYF,TGTGCCTGGAGTGTTCTACTTTCCTACGAGCAGTACTTC
TRBV14,-,many,TRBJ2-7,CASGQVYEQYF,TGTGCCAGCGGCCAGGTCTACGAGCAGTACTTC
TRBV7-2,TRBD1,many,TRBJ2-7,CASSFGTGEYEQYF,TGTGCCAGCAGCTTCGGGACAGGGGAGTACGAGCAGTACTTC
TRBV20-1,TRBD1,many,TRBJ1-1,CSARGQGGLNTEAFF,TGCAGTGCTAGAGGACAGGGGGGCCTGAACACTGAAGCTTTCTTT
TRBV7-2,TRBD2,many,TRBJ2-1,CASSPSGRTQVGDEQFF,TGTGCCAGCAGCCCTAGCGGGAGGACCCAGGTTGGGGATGAGCAGTTCTTC
TRBV7-6,TRBD2,few,TRBJ2-2,CASGSGRATGELFF,TGTGCCAGCGGTAGCGGGAGGGCCACCGGGGAGCTGTTTTTT
TRBV7-2,-,many,TRBJ2-1,CASSTGFLRYNEQFF,TGTGCCAGCAGCACAGGATTTCTTCGGTACAATGAGCAGTTCTTC
TRBV24-1,TRBD1,few,TRBJ2-1,CATSDRTGGMNEQFF,TGTGCCACCAGCGACCGGACAGGGGGTATGAATGAGCAGTTCTTC
TRBV10-3,-,few,TRBJ2-5,CAISEGSKETQYF,TGTGCCATCAGTGAGGGAAGCAAAGAGACCCAGTACTTC
TRBV6-1,-,many,TRBJ2-7,CASSPGNSHYEQYF,TGTGCCAGCAGTCCCGGTAATTCCCACTACGAGCAGTACTTC
TRBV6-4,-,-,TRBJ1-3,CARQDRFYSGNTIYF,TGTGCCCGCCAGGACCGATTCTACTCTGGAAACACCATATATTTT
TRBV5-4,TRBD2,-,TRBJ2-1,CASRLAGGGYEQFF,TGTGCCAGCAGGCTAGCGGGAGGAGGCTATGAGCAGTTCTTC
TRBV12-5,TRBD2,many,TRBJ2-2,CASGFLLAGGGTGELFF,TGTGCTAGTGGTTTCCTACTAGCGGGGGGCGGCACCGGGGAGCTGTTTTTT
TRBV4-3,TRBD1,few,TRBJ2-1,CASSNPTGGNEQFF,TGCGCCAGCAGCAACCCAACAGGGGGCAATGAGCAGTTCTTC
TRBV19,-,many,TRBJ1-1,CASSIEQNTEAFF,TGTGCCAGTAGTATAGAACAGAACACTGAAGCTTTCTTT
TRBV10-3,TRBD1,-,TRBJ2-7,CAISDGTGVWEQYF,TGTGCCATCAGTGATGGGACAGGGGTATGGGAGCAGTACTTC
TRBV19,TRBD1,-,TRBJ2-7,CASSIDSGQGPTYEQYF,TGTGCCAGTAGTATAGATTCGGGACAGGGGCCCACCTACGAGCAGTACTTC
TRBV19,-,few,TRBJ1-2,CASTPVEGVDYGYTF,TGTGCCAGTACCCCCGTCGAGGGGGTCGACTATGGCTACACCTTC
TRBV20-1,-,many,TRBJ2-7,CSASWLGGTYEQYF,TGCAGTGCTAGTTGGCTGGGCGGCACCTACGAGCAGTACTTC
TRBV30,-,few,TRBJ2-3,CAWSGGGTDTQYF,TGTGCCTGGAGTGGAGGAGGCACAGATACGCAGTATTTT
TRBV20-1,TRBD1,-,TRBJ1-2,CSAGQGAYGYTF,TGCAGTGCTGGACAGGGGGCCTATGGCTACACCTTC
TRBV12-3/TRBV12-4,-,many,TRBJ1-5,CASTAANSNQPQHF,TGTGCCAGCACGGCCGCTAATAGCAATCAGCCCCAGCATTTT
TRBV5-1,-,many,TRBJ2-2,CASSWGVGHTGELFF,TGCGCCAGCAGCTGGGGCGTGGGCCACACCGGGGAGCTGTTTTTT
TRBV20-1,TRBD2,many,TRBJ2-5,CSTIAGVEETQYF,TGCAGTACCATAGCGGGAGTGGAAGAGACCCAGTACTTC
TRBV7-2,-,many,TRBJ2-5,CASSLGSLKETQYF,TGTGCCAGCAGCTTAGGGTCCCTTAAGGAGACCCAGTACTTC
TRBV6-1,TRBD2,many,TRBJ2-3,CASRLSSGNTDTQYF,TGTGCCAGCAGGCTTTCTAGCGGGAACACAGATACGCAGTATTTT
TRBV20-1,-,many,TRBJ1-2,CSARGGAYGYTF,TGCAGTGCTAGAGGGGGGGCCTATGGCTACACCTTC
TRBV28,-,-,TRBJ2-6,CATCGGANVLTF,TGTGCCACCTGCGGAGGGGCCAACGTCCTGACTTTC
TRBV2,TRBD1,-,TRBJ2-7,CASSQGESSYVQYF,TGTGCCAGCAGCCAGGGGGAAAGCTCCTACGTGCAGTACTTC
TRBV27,TRBD2,many,TRBJ2-7,CASSQTGTSGSGGPARTYEQYF,TGTGCCAGCAGTCAAACCGGGACTAGCGGGAGCGGGGGCCCCGCCAGAACCTACGAGCAGTACTTC
TRBV27,-,many,TRBJ2-7,CASSLTSHGSYEQYF,TGTGCCAGCAGTTTAACTAGCCACGGCTCCTACGAGCAGTACTTC
TRBV6-1,-,many,TRBJ2-7,CASSYEGSYEQYF,TGTGCCAGCAGTTATGAGGGGAGCTACGAGCAGTACTTC
TRBV6-1,-,many,TRBJ2-7,CATDRSLYEQYF,TGTGCCACCGACAGAAGCCTCTACGAGCAGTACTTC
TRBV27,-,many,TRBJ2-1,CASSLFSYNEQFF,TGTGCCAGCAGTTTATTCTCCTACAATGAGCAGTTCTTC
TRBV20-1,TRBD2,-,TRBJ2-7,CSARDSGWGNEQYF,TGCAGTGCTAGAGATAGCGGGTGGGGGAACGAGCAGTACTTC
TRBV6-2/TRBV6-3,TRBD2,many,TRBJ2-1,CASRQGLAGGNEQFF,TGTGCCAGCAGGCAGGGACTAGCGGGAGGCAATGAGCAGTTCTTC
TRBV20-1,-,many,TRBJ2-7,CSAPDGRERSSYEQYF,TGCAGTGCCCCTGACGGCAGAGAGAGAAGCTCCTACGAGCAGTACTTC
TRBV30,-,many,TRBJ1-1,CAWSARGQAFF,TGTGCCTGGAGTGCCCGAGGGCAAGCTTTCTTT